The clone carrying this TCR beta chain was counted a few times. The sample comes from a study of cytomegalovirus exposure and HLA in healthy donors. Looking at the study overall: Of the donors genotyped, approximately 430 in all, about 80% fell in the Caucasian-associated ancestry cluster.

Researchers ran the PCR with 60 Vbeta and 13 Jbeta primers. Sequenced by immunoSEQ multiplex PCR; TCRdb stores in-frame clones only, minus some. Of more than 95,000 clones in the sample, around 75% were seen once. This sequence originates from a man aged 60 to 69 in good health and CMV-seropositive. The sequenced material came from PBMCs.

CDR3 in DNA: TGTGCCATCGCCAGCGGGGGGGCAGATACGCAGTATTTT. It specifies CAIASGGADTQYF. The V call is TRBV10-3, the J call TRBJ2-3; 10 bases map to TRBD2. The CDR3 has 13 residues. Germline assignment: CDR1 ENHRY and CDR2 SYGVKD. The V segment lost 8 bases and the J segment 4 bases; nucleotides outside the gene matches: 3.